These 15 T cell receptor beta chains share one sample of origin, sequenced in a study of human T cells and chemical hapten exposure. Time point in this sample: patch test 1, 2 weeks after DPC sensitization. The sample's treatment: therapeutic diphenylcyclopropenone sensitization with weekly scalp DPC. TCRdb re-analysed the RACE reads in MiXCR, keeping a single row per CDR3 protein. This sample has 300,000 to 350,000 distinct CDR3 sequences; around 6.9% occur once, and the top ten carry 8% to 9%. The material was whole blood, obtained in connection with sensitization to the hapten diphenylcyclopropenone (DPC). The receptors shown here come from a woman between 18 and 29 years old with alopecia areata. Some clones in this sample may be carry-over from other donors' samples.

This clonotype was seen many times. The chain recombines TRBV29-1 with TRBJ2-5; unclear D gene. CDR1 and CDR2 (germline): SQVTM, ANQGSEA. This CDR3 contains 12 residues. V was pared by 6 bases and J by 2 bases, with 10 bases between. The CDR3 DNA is TGCAGCGTCCAAGGCGTTCAAGAGACCCAGTACTTC. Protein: CSVQGVQETQYF.

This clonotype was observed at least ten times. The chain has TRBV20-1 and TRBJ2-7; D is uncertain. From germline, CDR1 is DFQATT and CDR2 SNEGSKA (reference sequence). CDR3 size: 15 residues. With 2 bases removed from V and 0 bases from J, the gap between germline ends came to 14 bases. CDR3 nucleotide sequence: TGCAGTGCTAGATATCGCAGGAAGCACTCCTACGAGCAGTACTTC. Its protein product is CSARYRRKHSYEQYF.

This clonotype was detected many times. In nucleotides, the CDR3 is TGTGCCAGCCGACTAGCGGGGGGGATAGATACGCAGTATTTT. Translation: CASRLAGGIDTQYF. The genes are TRBV12-3 or TRBV12-4 and TRBJ2-3, with 14 bases aligning to TRBD2. The V gene end was trimmed by 8 bases and the J gene end by 5 bases; junction bases not matched to a gene: 3. This CDR3 contains 14 residues.

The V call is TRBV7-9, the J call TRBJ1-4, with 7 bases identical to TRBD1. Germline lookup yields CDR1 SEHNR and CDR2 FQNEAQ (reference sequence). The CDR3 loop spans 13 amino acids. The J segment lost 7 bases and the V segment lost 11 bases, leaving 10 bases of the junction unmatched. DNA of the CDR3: TGTGCCGGACAGACAGGGAGCGCTGAAAAACTGTTTTTT. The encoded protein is CAGQTGSAEKLFF.

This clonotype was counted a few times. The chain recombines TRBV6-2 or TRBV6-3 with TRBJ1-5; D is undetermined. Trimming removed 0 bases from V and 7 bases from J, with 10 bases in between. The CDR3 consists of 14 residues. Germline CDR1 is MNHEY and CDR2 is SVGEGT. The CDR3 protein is CASSYSLISQPQHF. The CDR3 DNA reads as TGTGCCAGCAGTTACTCCTTGATTTCGCAGCCCCAGCATTTT.

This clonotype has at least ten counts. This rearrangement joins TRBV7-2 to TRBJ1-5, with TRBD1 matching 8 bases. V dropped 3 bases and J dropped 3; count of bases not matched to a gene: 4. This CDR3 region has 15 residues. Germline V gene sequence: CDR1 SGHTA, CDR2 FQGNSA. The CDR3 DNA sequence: TGTGCCAGCAGCTTGGGGACAGGTTACAATCAGCCCCAGCATTTT. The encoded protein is CASSLGTGYNQPQHF. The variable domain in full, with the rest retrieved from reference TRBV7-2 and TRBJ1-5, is GAGVSQSPSNKVTEKGKDVELRCDPISGHTALYWYRQSLGQGLEFLIYFQGNSAPDKSGLPSDRFSAERTGGSVSTLTIQRTQQEDSAVYLCASSLGTGYNQPQHFGDGTRLSIL.

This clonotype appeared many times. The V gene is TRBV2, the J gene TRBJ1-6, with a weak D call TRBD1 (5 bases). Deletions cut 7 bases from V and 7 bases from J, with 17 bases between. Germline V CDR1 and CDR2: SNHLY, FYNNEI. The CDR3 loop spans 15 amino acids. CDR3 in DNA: TGTGCCAGCACTCGGTCAGGGTTGGCCAATTCACCCCTCCACTTT. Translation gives CASTRSGLANSPLHF.

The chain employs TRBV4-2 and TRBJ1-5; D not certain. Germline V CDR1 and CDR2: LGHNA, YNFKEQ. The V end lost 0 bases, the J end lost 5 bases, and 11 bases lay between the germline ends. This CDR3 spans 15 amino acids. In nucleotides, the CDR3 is TGTGCCAGCAGCCAAGAAGGTAATTCCGATCAGCCCCAGCATTTT. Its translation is CASSQEGNSDQPQHF.

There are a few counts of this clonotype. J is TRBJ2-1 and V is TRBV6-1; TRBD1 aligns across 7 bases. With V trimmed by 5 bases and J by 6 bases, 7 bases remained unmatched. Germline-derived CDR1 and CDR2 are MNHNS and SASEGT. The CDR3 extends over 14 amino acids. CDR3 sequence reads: CASSRMTGSNEQFF. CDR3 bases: TGTGCCAGCAGTCGGATGACAGGGTCCAATGAGCAGTTCTTC.

This CDR3 reads CAISDPAQDRDTYEQYF. The CDR3 nucleotides read TGTGCCATCAGTGACCCGGCTCAGGACAGGGATACCTACGAGCAGTACTTC. The chain uses TRBV10-3 and TRBJ2-7, with 8 bases aligning to TRBD1. The CDR3 covers 17 residues. The trim removed 3 bases at V and 2 bases at J, leaving 12 bases unmatched. Per germline, CDR1 ENHRY and CDR2 SYGVKD.

The CDR3 region has the DNA TGCAGTGCTAGAGACTTCAGGACAGGGGGTAATTCACCCCTCCACTTT. It is translated as CSARDFRTGGNSPLHF. The J gene is TRBJ1-6, the V gene TRBV20-1, with 10 bases lining up with TRBD1. The length of the CDR3 is 16 residues. Per the germline V gene, CDR1 is DFQATT and CDR2 is SNEGSKA (reference sequence). The J segment lost 6 bases and the V segment lost 0 bases, leaving 5 bases of the junction unmatched.

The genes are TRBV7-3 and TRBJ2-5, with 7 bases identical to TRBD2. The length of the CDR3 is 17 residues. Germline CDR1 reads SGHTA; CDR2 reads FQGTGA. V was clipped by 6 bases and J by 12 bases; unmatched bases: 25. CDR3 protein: CASSPTPGAGRSMGKYF. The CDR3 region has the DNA TGTGCCAGCAGTCCAACGCCCGGAGCGGGGAGATCTATGGGGAAGTACTTC.

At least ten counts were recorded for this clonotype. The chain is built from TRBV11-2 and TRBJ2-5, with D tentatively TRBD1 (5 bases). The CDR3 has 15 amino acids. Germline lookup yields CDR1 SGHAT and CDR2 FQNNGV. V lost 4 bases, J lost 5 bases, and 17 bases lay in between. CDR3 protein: CASSWAQDMGETQYF. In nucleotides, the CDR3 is TGTGCCAGCAGCTGGGCCCAGGACATGGGGGAGACCCAGTACTTC.

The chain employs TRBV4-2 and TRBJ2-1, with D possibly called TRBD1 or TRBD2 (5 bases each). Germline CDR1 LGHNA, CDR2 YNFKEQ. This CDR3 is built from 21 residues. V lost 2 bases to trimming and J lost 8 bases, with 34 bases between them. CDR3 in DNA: TGTGCCAGCAGCCAATCCCGACAGATTTCGAGGGTGGGCACAAGTACGGATGAGCAGTTCTTC. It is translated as CASSQSRQISRVGTSTDEQFF.

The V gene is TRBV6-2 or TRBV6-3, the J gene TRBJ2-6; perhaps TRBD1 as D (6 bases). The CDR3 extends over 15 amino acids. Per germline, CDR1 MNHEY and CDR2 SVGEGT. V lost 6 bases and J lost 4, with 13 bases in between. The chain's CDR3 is CASRPTGLGANVLTF. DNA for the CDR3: TGTGCCAGCAGACCTACAGGGTTAGGGGCCAACGTCCTGACTTTC.